Listed below are T cell receptor beta chains from one sample, sequenced in a study of blood T cell repertoires in COVID-19. Profiled with immunoSEQ multiplex PCR; TCRdb holds only in-frame clones, not every one. The table records about 160,000 clones, 85% to 90% of them present only once. Specimen: peripheral blood. These receptors were obtained from a woman in her 70s with acute or convalescent COVID-19. Each CDR3 is given with its conserved first and last residue. The D gene is left open where the match is weak.

cdr3_length j_call d_call v_call cdr3_aa cdr3_nt
17 TRBJ2-2 TRBD2 TRBV4-2 CASSQGAKRGGAGELFF TGTGCCAGCAGCCAAGGGGCCAAGCGTGGGGGGGCCGGGGAGCTGTTTTTT
14 TRBJ2-4 . TRBV2 CASTPQGLKNIQYF TGTGCCAGCACTCCGCAGGGGTTAAAAAACATTCAGTACTTC
14 TRBJ2-3 . TRBV5-4 CASSTYLMEDTQYF TGTGCCAGCTCGACTTACCTCATGGAAGATACGCAGTATTTT
13 TRBJ1-1 . TRBV6-2/TRBV6-3 CASIPRVNTEAFF TGTGCCAGCATCCCCAGGGTGAACACTGAAGCTTTCTTT
13 TRBJ2-5 . TRBV5-4 CASSSGVRETQYF TGTGCCAGCAGCTCGGGGGTTCGGGAGACCCAGTACTTC
15 TRBJ1-3 . TRBV5-1 CASSPGRGRGNTIYF TGCGCCAGCAGCCCCGGGAGAGGCCGTGGAAACACCATATATTTT
14 TRBJ1-1 . TRBV2 CASSMDTRNTEAFF TGTGCCAGCAGCATGGACACGAGAAACACTGAAGCTTTCTTT
16 TRBJ2-5 TRBD1 TRBV5-1 CASSRGSTGVQETQYF TGCGCCAGCAGCCGCGGGTCGACAGGGGTCCAAGAGACCCAGTACTTC
15 TRBJ1-4 TRBD1 TRBV28 CASSITTGTTEKLFF TGTGCCAGCAGTATAACGACAGGGACAACTGAAAAACTGTTTTTT
16 TRBJ2-2 TRBD1 TRBV4-2 CASSHNTGGDTGELFF TGTGCCAGCAGCCATAACACAGGGGGCGATACCGGGGAGCTGTTTTTT
16 TRBJ1-2 . TRBV7-8 CASSFSRVTYNYGYTF TGTGCCAGCAGCTTCTCGCGGGTAACCTATAACTATGGCTACACCTTC